The 14 T cell receptor beta chains listed next were all sequenced from one sample in a study of blood T cell repertoires in COVID-19. The data were produced by immunoSEQ multiplex PCR, yet TCRdb's version contains in-frame clones alone and is incomplete. The sample has some 190,000 clones; 84% are singletons. Sequenced sample: PBMCs or T cells enriched from blood (not recorded which). The receptors originated from a young woman who had recovered from COVID-19.

The chain couples TRBV7-9 to TRBJ1-6; D is ambiguous. This CDR3 comprises 15 residues. Germline CDR1 reads SEHNR; CDR2 reads FQNEAQ (reference sequence). Deletions cut 4 bases from V and 9 bases from J, with 16 bases between. The CDR3 loop reads CASSSSGARGSPLHF. CDR3 in DNA: TGTGCCAGCAGCTCCTCGGGAGCTCGCGGTTCACCCCTCCACTTT.

J is TRBJ2-7 and V is TRBV15, with 8 bases identical to TRBD1. Germline lookup yields CDR1 LNHNV and CDR2 YYDKDF (reference sequence). V was pared by 0 bases and J by 1 base, with 8 bases of the junction left unmatched. The CDR3 has 17 residues. The CDR3 reads CATSRDQVGQGSYEQYV. The CDR3 region has the DNA TGTGCCACCAGCAGAGATCAGGTTGGACAGGGTTCCTACGAGCAGTACGTC.

This clone was observed a single time. The gene calls are TRBV6-1 and TRBJ1-1; D ambiguous. CDR1 and CDR2 from the germline V gene are MNHNS and SASEGT. The V and J ends lost 2 bases and 0 bases respectively, with 13 bases between them. This CDR3 has 16 residues. CDR3 sequence: CASSEQAGRMNTEAFF. The CDR3 region has the DNA TGTGCCAGCAGTGAACAGGCAGGTCGAATGAACACTGAAGCTTTCTTT.

The chain links TRBV4-1 to TRBJ1-2; perhaps TRBD1 as D (6 bases). Trimming stripped 1 base from V and 4 bases from J, with 13 bases between. The CDR3 is made up of 15 amino acids. From germline, CDR1 is MGHRA and CDR2 YSYEKL. CDR3: CASSQGTASLYGYTF. In nucleotides, the CDR3 is TGCGCCAGCAGCCAAGGGACAGCCTCCCTCTATGGCTACACCTTC.

This rearrangement joins TRBV15 to TRBJ1-2; 7 bases match TRBD1. The CDR3 consists of 16 residues. Per the germline V gene, CDR1 is LNHNV and CDR2 is YYDKDF (reference sequence). V was clipped by 3 bases and J by 12 bases; unmatched bases: 19. The CDR3 here is CATSSFPIPVKQGNTF. The CDR3 nucleotides are TGTGCCACCAGCAGCTTCCCAATCCCGGTCAAACAGGGGAACACCTTC.

The chain has TRBV3-1 (or the pseudogene TRBV3-2) and TRBJ2-3; 9 bases are a match to TRBD2. This CDR3 has 19 residues. From germline, CDR1 is LGHDT and CDR2 YNNKEL (reference sequence). After removal of 5 bases from V and 5 bases from J, the junction contained 20 bases not matched to a gene. The DNA for the CDR3 is TGTGCCAGCAGCTCCAATAGCGGGGGCCCTACCACGGGATTAGATACGCAGTATTTT. Residues: CASSSNSGGPTTGLDTQYF.

This clone was detected once. The gene calls are TRBV18 and TRBJ1-3; perhaps TRBD1 as D (5 bases). The germline V and J ends were trimmed by 1 base and 8 bases, with 12 bases remaining between them. CDR3 length equals 14 residues. Germline V gives CDR1 KGHSH, CDR2 LQKENI. The CDR3 region is CASSPLSVGDTIYF. The DNA for the CDR3 is TGTGCCAGCTCACCACTTTCGGTAGGGGACACCATATATTTT.

The chain links TRBV7-9 to TRBJ2-7; tentative D call: TRBD1 (7 bases). Trimming shortened V by 4 bases and J by 0 bases, and 10 bases separated the two germline ends. This CDR3 contains 14 residues. Germline V CDR1 and CDR2: SEHNR, FQNEAQ (reference sequence). The CDR3 DNA sequence: TGTGCCAGCAGCTCCAGGGGGGCCTCCTACGAGCAGTACTTC. This gives the protein CASSSRGASYEQYF.

The chain has TRBV9 and TRBJ2-3, with TRBD2 identical over 7 bases. From germline, CDR1 is SGDLS and CDR2 YYNGEE. This CDR3 has 14 amino acids. Trimming took 3 bases from V and 2 from J; bases not matched to a gene: 3. In nucleotides, the CDR3 is TGTGCCAGCAGCGGACGGGAGGACACAGATACGCAGTATTTT. Translation gives CASSGREDTDTQYF.

CDR3 region: CASSQAQVWNTEAFF. As DNA, the CDR3 is TGCGCCAGCAGCCAAGCGCAGGTTTGGAACACTGAAGCTTTCTTT. The chain employs TRBV4-1 and TRBJ1-1; D is unresolved. V dropped 1 base and J dropped 1 base, with 10 bases sitting between them. This CDR3 spans 15 amino acids. CDR1 MGHRA and CDR2 YSYEKL come from the germline V gene.

This clone has only one observation. The CDR3 sequence: CASSLGDYSNNEQFF. As DNA, the CDR3 is TGCGCCAGCAGCTTGGGGGACTACTCAAACAATGAGCAGTTCTTC. This chain links TRBV5-1 with TRBJ2-1, with 7 bases identical to TRBD2. V was pared by 0 bases and J by 5 bases, with 5 bases of the junction left unmatched. The germline V gene encodes CDR1 SGHRS and CDR2 YFSETQ. The CDR3 is made up of 15 amino acids.

V gene TRBV21-1 combines with J gene TRBJ2-2; the D segment call TRBD1 is taken from the table without a DNA check. TRBV21-1 is labeled a pseudogene. There are 18 residues in the CDR3. In DNA, the CDR3 is TGTGCCAGCAACAAAACTGACAGGGGCCAACTCCTCACCGGGGAGCTGTTTTTT. Protein: CASNKTDRGQLLTGELFF.

The chain employs TRBV29-1 and TRBJ1-1; TRBD1 is a possible D gene (5 bases). CDR1 is SQVTM and CDR2 is ANQGSEA in the germline V gene. V was cut by 5 bases and J by 6 bases, with 10 bases left in between. This CDR3 is built from 11 residues. In DNA, the CDR3 is TGCAGCGTTATTTTCAGGGCTGAAGCTTTCTTT. It is translated as CSVIFRAEAFF.

This clone has just one count. This chain uses TRBV18 with TRBJ1-2; 8 bases match TRBD1. With 3 bases clipped from V and 7 bases from J, the junction kept 4 bases outside the gene matches. CDR3 size: 13 residues. Germline V gene sequence: CDR1 KGHSH, CDR2 LQKENI. The CDR3 coding sequence is TGTGCCAGCTCACCTACAGGGGGTCCTGGCTACACCTTC. Amino acid sequence: CASSPTGGPGYTF.